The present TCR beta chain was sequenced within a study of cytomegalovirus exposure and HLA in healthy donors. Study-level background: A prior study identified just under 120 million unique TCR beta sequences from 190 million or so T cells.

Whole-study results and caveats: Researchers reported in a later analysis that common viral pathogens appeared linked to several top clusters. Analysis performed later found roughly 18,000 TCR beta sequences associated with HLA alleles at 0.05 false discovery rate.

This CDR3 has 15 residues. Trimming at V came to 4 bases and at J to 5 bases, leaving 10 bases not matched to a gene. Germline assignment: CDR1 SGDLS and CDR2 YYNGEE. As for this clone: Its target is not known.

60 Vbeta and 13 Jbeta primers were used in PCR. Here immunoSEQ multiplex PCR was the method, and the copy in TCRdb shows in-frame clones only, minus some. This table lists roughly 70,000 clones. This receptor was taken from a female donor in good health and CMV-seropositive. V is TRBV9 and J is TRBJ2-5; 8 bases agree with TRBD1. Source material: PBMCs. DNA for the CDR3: TGTGCCAGCAGCCCTGAGCCAGACAGGGGCGAGACCCAGTACTTC. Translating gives CASSPEPDRGETQYF.